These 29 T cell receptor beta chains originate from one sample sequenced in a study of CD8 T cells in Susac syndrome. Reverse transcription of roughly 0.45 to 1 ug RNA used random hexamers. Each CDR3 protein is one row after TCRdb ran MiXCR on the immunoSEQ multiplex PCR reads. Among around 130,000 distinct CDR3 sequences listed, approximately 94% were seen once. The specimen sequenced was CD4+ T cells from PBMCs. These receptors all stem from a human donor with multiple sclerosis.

Written as DNA, the CDR3 is TGTGCCAGCAGCCAAGGTGGACAGGGATGGGGTTCGGAGACCCAGTACTTC. It yields the protein CASSQGGQGWGSETQYF. This chain connects TRBV4-2 to TRBJ2-5, with 8 bases matching TRBD1. The V segment lost 1 base and the J segment 5 bases; nucleotides outside the gene matches: 12. Looked up from germline, CDR1 is LGHNA and CDR2 is YNFKEQ. CDR3 size: 17 residues.

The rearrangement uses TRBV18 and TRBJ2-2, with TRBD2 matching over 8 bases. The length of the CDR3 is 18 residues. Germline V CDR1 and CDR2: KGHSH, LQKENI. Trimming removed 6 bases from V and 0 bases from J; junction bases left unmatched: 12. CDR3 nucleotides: TGTGCCAGCTCCCAAGTTCCTCCGGGACTAGCGAACACCGGGGAGCTGTTTTTT. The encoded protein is CASSQVPPGLANTGELFF.

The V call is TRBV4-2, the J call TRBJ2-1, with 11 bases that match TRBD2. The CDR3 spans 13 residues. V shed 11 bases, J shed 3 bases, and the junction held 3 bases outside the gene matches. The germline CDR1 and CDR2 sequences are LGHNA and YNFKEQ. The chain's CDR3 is CALTSGNYNEQFF. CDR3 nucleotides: TGTGCCTTGACTAGCGGGAACTACAATGAGCAGTTCTTC.

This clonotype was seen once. The CDR3 DNA is TGCAGTGCCCTAGAGGGACAGCTCAATTCACCCCTCCACTTT. It encodes CSALEGQLNSPLHF. The chain carries TRBV20-1 and TRBJ1-6; 7 positions agree with TRBD1. The trim removed 6 bases at V and 7 bases at J, leaving 9 bases unmatched. Germline values: CDR1 DFQATT, CDR2 SNEGSKA (reference sequence). This CDR3 is built from 14 residues.

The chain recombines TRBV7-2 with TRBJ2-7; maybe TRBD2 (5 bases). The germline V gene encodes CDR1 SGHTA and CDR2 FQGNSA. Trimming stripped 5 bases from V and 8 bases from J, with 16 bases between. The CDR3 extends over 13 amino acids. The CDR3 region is CASSGGLHQKQYF. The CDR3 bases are TGTGCCAGCAGCGGCGGGCTCCACCAAAAGCAGTACTTC.

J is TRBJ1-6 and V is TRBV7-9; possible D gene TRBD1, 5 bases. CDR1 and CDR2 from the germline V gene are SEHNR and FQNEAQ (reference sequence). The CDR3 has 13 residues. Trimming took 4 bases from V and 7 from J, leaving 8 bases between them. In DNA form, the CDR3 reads TGTGCCAGCAGCTCGGGACTGAATTCACCCCTCCACTTT. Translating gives CASSSGLNSPLHF.

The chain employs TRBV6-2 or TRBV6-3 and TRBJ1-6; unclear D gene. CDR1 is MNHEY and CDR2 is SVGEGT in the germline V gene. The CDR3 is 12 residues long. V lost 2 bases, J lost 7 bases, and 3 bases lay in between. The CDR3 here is CASSYQNSPLHF. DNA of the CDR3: TGTGCCAGCAGTTACCAGAATTCACCCCTCCACTTT.

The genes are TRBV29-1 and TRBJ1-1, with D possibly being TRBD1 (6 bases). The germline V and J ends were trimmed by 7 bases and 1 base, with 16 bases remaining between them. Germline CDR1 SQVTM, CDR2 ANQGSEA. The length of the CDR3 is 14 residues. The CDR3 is CSAGGGKGNTEAFF. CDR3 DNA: TGCAGCGCCGGAGGGGGGAAGGGGAACACTGAAGCTTTCTTT. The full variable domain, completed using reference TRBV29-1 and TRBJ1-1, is SAVISQKPSRDICQRGTSLTIQCQVDSQVTMMFWYRQQPGQSLTLIATANQGSEATYESGFVIDKFPISRPNLTFSTLTVSNMSPEDSSIYLCSAGGGKGNTEAFFGQGTRLTVV.

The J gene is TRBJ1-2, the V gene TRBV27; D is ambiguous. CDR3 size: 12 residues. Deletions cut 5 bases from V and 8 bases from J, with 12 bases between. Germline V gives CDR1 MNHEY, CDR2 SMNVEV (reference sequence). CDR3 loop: CASSPQEGGYTF. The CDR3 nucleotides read TGTGCCAGCAGTCCCCAAGAGGGCGGCTACACCTTC.

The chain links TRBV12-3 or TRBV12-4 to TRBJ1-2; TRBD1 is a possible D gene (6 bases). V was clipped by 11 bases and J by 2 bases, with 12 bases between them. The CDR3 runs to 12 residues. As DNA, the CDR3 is TGTGCCGTCCTCAGGGGCAACTATGGCTACACCTTC. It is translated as CAVLRGNYGYTF.

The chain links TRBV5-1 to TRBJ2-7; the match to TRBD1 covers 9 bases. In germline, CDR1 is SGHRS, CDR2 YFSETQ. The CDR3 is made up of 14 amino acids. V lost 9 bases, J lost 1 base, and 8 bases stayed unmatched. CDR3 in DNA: TGCGCCACCAAAGGACAGGGGACTTCCTACGAGCAGTACTTC. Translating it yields CATKGQGTSYEQYF.

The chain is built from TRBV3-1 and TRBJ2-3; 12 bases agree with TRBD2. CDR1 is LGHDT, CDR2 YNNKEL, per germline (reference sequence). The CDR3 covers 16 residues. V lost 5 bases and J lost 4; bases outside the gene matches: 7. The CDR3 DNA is TGTGCCAGCAGCGACCGAGGACTAGCGGGGTCAGATACGCAGTATTTT. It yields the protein CASSDRGLAGSDTQYF.

CDR3 DNA: TGCGCCAGCAGGGCGGGAGGGCCGACGGATACGCAGTATTTT. Residues: CASRAGGPTDTQYF. This chain connects TRBV10-1 to TRBJ2-3, with TRBD2 matching over 9 bases. This CDR3 has 14 residues. Germline lookup yields CDR1 WNHNN and CDR2 SYGVQD (reference sequence). Unmatched junction bases numbered 7, after V lost 6 bases and J lost 6 bases.

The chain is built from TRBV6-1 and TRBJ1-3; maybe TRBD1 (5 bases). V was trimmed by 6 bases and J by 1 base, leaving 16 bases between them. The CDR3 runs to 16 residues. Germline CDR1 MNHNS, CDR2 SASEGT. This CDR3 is CASSKGLGVSGNTIYF. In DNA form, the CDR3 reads TGTGCCAGCAGCAAAGGATTGGGGGTGTCTGGAAACACCATATATTTT.

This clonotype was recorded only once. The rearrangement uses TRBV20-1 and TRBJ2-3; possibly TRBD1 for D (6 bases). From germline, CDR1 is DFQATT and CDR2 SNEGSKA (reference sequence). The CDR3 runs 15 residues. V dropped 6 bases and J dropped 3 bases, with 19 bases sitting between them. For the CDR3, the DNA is TGCAGTGCCAACAGCCCAGGGGATCGGACAGATACGCAGTATTTT. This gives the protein CSANSPGDRTDTQYF.

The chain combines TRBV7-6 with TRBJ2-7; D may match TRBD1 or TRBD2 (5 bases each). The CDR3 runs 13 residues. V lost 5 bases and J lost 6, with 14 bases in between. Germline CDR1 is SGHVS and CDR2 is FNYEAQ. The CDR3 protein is CASSEGRFSEQYF. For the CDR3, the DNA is TGTGCCAGCAGCGAGGGACGGTTCAGCGAGCAGTACTTC. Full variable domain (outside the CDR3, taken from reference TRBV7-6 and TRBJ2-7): GAGVSQSPRYKVTKRGQDVALRCDPISGHVSLYWYRQALGQGPEFLTYFNYEAQQDKSGLPNDRFSAERPEGSISTLTIQRTEQRDSAMYRCASSEGRFSEQYFGPGTRLTVT.

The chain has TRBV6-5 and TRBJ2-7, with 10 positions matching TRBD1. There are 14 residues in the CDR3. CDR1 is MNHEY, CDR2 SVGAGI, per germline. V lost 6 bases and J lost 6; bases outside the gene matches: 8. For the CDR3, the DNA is TGTGCCAGCAGCACCGGGACAGGGGTAGGCGAGCAGTACTTC. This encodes CASSTGTGVGEQYF.

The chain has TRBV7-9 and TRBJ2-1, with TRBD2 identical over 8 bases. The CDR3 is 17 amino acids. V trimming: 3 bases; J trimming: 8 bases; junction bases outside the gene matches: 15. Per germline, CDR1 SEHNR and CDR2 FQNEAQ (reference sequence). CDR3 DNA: TGTGCCAGCAGCTTCCCGCCCGCGAGCGGGAGTGTCGATGAGCAGTTCTTC. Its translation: CASSFPPASGSVDEQFF.

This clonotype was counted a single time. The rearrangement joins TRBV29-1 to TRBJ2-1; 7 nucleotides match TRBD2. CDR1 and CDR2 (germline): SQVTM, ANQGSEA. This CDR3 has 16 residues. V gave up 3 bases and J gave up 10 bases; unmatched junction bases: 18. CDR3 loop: CSVEGGLGLNLREQFF. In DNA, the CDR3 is TGCAGCGTTGAGGGGGGTCTGGGACTAAACCTAAGGGAGCAGTTCTTC.

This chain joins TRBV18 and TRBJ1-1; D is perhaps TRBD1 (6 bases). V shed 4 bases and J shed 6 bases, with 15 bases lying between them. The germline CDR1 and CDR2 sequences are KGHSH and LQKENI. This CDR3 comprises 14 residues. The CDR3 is CASSLEGGVPEAFF. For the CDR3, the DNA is TGTGCCAGCTCACTCGAAGGGGGGGTCCCTGAAGCTTTCTTT.

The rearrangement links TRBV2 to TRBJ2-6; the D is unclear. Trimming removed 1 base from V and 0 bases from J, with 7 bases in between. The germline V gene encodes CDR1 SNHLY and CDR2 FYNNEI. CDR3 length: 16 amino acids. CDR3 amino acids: CASSEEALSGANVLTF. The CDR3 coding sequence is TGTGCCAGCAGTGAAGAGGCCCTCTCTGGGGCCAACGTCCTGACTTTC.

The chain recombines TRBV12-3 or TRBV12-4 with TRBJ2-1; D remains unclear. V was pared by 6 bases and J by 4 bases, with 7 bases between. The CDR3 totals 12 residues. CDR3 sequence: CASSQLYNEQFF. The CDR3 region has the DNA TGTGCCAGCAGCCAACTTTACAATGAGCAGTTCTTC.

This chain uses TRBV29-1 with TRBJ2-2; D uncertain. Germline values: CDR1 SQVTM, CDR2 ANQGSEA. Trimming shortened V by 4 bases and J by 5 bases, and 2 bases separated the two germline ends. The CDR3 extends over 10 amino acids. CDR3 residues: CSVGTGELFF. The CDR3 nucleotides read TGCAGCGTTGGTACCGGGGAGCTGTTTTTT.

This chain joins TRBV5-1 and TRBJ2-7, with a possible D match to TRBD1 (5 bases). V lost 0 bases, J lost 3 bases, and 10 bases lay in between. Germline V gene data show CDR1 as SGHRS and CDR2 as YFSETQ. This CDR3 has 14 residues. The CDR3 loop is CASSLDGQGYEQYF. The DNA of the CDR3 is TGCGCCAGCAGCTTGGATGGCCAGGGCTACGAGCAGTACTTC.

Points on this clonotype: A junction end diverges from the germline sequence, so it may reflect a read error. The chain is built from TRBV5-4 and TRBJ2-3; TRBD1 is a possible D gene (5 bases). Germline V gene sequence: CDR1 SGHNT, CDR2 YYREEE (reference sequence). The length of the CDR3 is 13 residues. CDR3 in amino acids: CASSLWGTGTQYF. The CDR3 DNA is TGTGCCAGCAGCTTGTGGGGCACAGGTACGCAGTATTTT.

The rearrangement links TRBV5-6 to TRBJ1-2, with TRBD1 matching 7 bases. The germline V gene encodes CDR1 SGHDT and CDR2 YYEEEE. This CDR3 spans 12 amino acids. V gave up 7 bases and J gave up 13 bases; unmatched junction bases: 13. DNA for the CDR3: TGTGCCAGCTCGTCCGGGACAGCTTTTTGCACCTTC. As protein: CASSSGTAFCTF.

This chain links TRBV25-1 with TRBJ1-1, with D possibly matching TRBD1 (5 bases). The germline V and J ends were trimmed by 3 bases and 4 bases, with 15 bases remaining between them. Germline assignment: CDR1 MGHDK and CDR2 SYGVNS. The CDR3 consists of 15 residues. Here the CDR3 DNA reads TGTGCCAGCAGTGATCAGGGCTCGGGACCCACTGAAGCTTTCTTT. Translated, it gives CASSDQGSGPTEAFF.

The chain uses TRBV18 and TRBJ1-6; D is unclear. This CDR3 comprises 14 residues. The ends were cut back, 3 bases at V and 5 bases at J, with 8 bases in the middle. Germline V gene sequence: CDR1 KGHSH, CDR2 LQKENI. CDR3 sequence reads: CASSPRKDNSPLHF. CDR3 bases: TGTGCCAGCTCACCCCGGAAGGATAATTCACCCCTCCACTTT.

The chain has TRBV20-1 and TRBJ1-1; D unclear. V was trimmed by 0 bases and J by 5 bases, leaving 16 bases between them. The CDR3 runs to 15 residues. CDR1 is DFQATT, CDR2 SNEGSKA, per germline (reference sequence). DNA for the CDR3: TGCAGTGCTAGAGATTTATCAGCGGGTATAACTGAAGCTTTCTTT. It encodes CSARDLSAGITEAFF.